The clone carrying this T cell receptor beta chain was recorded once. The data were taken from a study of blood T cell repertoires in COVID-19. Across the study: PBMCs, B-cell-depleted T cells, or T cells were the source of the cDNA or gDNA that made up the material.

In the authors' workflow: Estimates of nucleated cell counts were drawn from the amplification of reference gene primers. Sequenced by immunoSEQ multiplex PCR; TCRdb stores in-frame clones only, minus some. D and trimming were read from the DNA, whereas the V and J calls and clone size are those reported in that table. The table has 300,000 to 500,000 clones, 85% to 90% seen once. The CDR3 is made up of 13 amino acids. CDR1 is MNHEY and CDR2 is SMNVEV in the germline V gene (reference sequence). Trimming cost V 4 bases and J 7 bases, with 13 bases left between them. V gene TRBV27 combines with J gene TRBJ1-1, with D perhaps matching TRBD1 (6 bases). This clonotype was obtained from a woman aged 25 to 39 with acute COVID-19. The sequenced material came from PBMCs or T cells enriched from blood (not recorded which). The CDR3 coding sequence is TGTGCCAGCAGTTACCTCGGGACATATGAAGCTTTCTTT. Encoded protein: CASSYLGTYEAFF.